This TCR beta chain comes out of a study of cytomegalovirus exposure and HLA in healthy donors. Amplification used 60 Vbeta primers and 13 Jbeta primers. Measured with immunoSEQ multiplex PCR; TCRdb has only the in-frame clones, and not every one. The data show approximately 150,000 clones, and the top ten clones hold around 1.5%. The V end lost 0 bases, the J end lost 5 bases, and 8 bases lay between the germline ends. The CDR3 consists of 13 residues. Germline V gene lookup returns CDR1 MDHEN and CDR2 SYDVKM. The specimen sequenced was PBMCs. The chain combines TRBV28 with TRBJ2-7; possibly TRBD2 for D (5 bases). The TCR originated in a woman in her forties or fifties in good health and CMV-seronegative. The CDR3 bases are TGTGCCAGCAGTTTATGGGGGAGCGACGAGCAGTACTTC. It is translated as CASSLWGSDEQYF.